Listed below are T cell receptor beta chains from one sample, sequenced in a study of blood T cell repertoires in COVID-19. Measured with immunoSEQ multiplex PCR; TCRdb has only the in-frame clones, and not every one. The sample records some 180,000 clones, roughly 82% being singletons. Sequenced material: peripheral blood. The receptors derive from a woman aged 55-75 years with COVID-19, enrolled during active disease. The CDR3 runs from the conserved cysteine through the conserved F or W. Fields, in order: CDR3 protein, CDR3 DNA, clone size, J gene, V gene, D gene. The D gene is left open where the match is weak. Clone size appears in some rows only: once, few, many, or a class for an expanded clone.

CDR3 protein: CASSFQGSNTDTQYF
CDR3 DNA: TGTGCCAGCTCCTTCCAGGGGTCGAACACAGATACGCAGTATTTT
clone size: .
J gene: TRBJ2-3
V gene: TRBV11-2
D gene: .

CDR3 protein: CASSFETSGGAWETQYF
CDR3 DNA: TGTGCCAGCAGCTTCGAAACTAGCGGGGGGGCATGGGAGACCCAGTACTTC
clone size: .
J gene: TRBJ2-5
V gene: TRBV11-2
D gene: TRBD2

CDR3 protein: CAIIGQGSANTEAFF
CDR3 DNA: TGCGCCATCATTGGACAGGGGAGCGCGAACACTGAAGCTTTCTTT
clone size: .
J gene: TRBJ1-1
V gene: TRBV23-1
D gene: TRBD1

CDR3 protein: CASSLSKTGVDYEQYF
CDR3 DNA: TGTGCCAGCAGCTTAAGCAAGACAGGGGTCGACTACGAGCAGTACTTC
clone size: .
J gene: TRBJ2-7
V gene: TRBV11-3
D gene: TRBD1

CDR3 protein: CASSSGQGGQTQYF
CDR3 DNA: TGTGCCAGCAGCTCAGGACAGGGTGGACAGACCCAGTACTTC
clone size: few
J gene: TRBJ2-5
V gene: TRBV7-2
D gene: TRBD1

CDR3 protein: CASSSPLSGGAGGDTQYF
CDR3 DNA: TGTGCCAGCAGCTCGCCCCTTAGCGGGGGGGCTGGGGGAGATACGCAGTATTTT
clone size: .
J gene: TRBJ2-3
V gene: TRBV7-2
D gene: TRBD2

CDR3 protein: CASSELGGDSSNEQFF
CDR3 DNA: TGTGCCAGCAGTGAACTGGGGGGGGATTCCTCCAATGAGCAGTTCTTC
clone size: once
J gene: TRBJ2-1
V gene: TRBV2
D gene: TRBD2

CDR3 protein: CASSGGGASEKLFF
CDR3 DNA: TGTGCCAGCAGTGGAGGGGGGGCGAGTGAAAAACTGTTTTTT
clone size: .
J gene: TRBJ1-4
V gene: TRBV2
D gene: .

CDR3 protein: CASSNYGLAGETQYF
CDR3 DNA: TGTGCCAGTAGTAATTACGGACTAGCGGGAGAGACCCAGTACTTC
clone size: .
J gene: TRBJ2-5
V gene: TRBV19
D gene: TRBD2

CDR3 protein: CASSLVSSSGNTIYF
CDR3 DNA: TGTGCCAGCAGCTTGGTTAGTTCCTCTGGAAACACCATATATTTT
clone size: once
J gene: TRBJ1-3
V gene: TRBV5-5
D gene: .

CDR3 protein: CASSVGNRLIADTQYF
CDR3 DNA: TGTGCCAGCAGCGTAGGTAACAGGTTGATCGCAGATACGCAGTATTTT
clone size: .
J gene: TRBJ2-3
V gene: TRBV9
D gene: .

CDR3 protein: CASSDSAGGPETQYF
CDR3 DNA: TGTGCCAGCAGTGACTCAGCGGGGGGGCCAGAGACCCAGTACTTC
clone size: .
J gene: TRBJ2-5
V gene: TRBV6-4
D gene: TRBD2

CDR3 protein: CASNLQGSNEKLFF
CDR3 DNA: TGTGCCAGTAACCTACAGGGGTCAAATGAAAAACTGTTTTTT
clone size: .
J gene: TRBJ1-4
V gene: TRBV19
D gene: TRBD1

CDR3 protein: CASGGQFGNTGELFF
CDR3 DNA: TGTGCCAGTGGCGGACAGTTCGGGAACACCGGGGAGCTGTTTTTT
clone size: .
J gene: TRBJ2-2
V gene: TRBV19
D gene: .

CDR3 protein: CASSGRQGGNTGELFF
CDR3 DNA: TGTGCCAGCAGCGGACGACAGGGGGGGAACACCGGGGAGCTGTTTTTT
clone size: .
J gene: TRBJ2-2
V gene: TRBV3-1/TRBV3-2
D gene: TRBD1

CDR3 protein: CASRRRRTGGSGELFF
CDR3 DNA: TGTGCCAGCAGGCGTAGGAGGACAGGGGGGTCCGGGGAGCTGTTTTTT
clone size: .
J gene: TRBJ2-2
V gene: TRBV5-6
D gene: TRBD1

CDR3 protein: CASSLVKNTGELFF
CDR3 DNA: TGTGCCAGCAGCTTGGTCAAGAACACCGGGGAGCTGTTTTTT
clone size: .
J gene: TRBJ2-2
V gene: TRBV5-4
D gene: .

CDR3 protein: CASSLSGEGQPQHF
CDR3 DNA: TGTGCCAGCTCACTTTCCGGGGAAGGGCAGCCCCAGCATTTT
clone size: .
J gene: TRBJ1-5
V gene: TRBV18
D gene: .

CDR3 protein: CASSLPGQGRSPLHF
CDR3 DNA: TGTGCCAGCAGCTTGCCGGGACAGGGTCGATCACCCCTCCACTTT
clone size: .
J gene: TRBJ1-6
V gene: TRBV3-1/TRBV3-2
D gene: TRBD1

CDR3 protein: CASSQGNRGDQPQHF
CDR3 DNA: TGTGCCAGCAGCCAAGGGAACAGGGGAGATCAGCCCCAGCATTTT
clone size: once
J gene: TRBJ1-5
V gene: TRBV3-1/TRBV3-2
D gene: TRBD1

CDR3 protein: CASSQVGQGASNQPQHF
CDR3 DNA: TGTGCCAGCAGCCAGGTCGGACAGGGGGCAAGCAATCAGCCCCAGCATTTT
clone size: .
J gene: TRBJ1-5
V gene: TRBV4-2
D gene: TRBD1

CDR3 protein: CASSFGTGSGNTIYF
CDR3 DNA: TGTGCCAGCAGTTTTGGGACAGGGTCGGGAAACACCATATATTTT
clone size: few
J gene: TRBJ1-3
V gene: TRBV6-5
D gene: TRBD1

CDR3 protein: CANRREVGREQYF
CDR3 DNA: TGTGCCAACCGTCGGGAGGTTGGGAGGGAGCAGTACTTC
clone size: .
J gene: TRBJ2-7
V gene: TRBV7-9
D gene: TRBD2

CDR3 protein: CASSLSVPPNTGELFF
CDR3 DNA: TGTGCTAGCAGCTTATCGGTTCCCCCGAACACCGGGGAGCTGTTTTTT
clone size: .
J gene: TRBJ2-2
V gene: TRBV7-7
D gene: .

CDR3 protein: CASSPGGTGNLSPLHF
CDR3 DNA: TGTGCCAGCAGCCCCGGAGGAACAGGGAATTTGTCACCCCTCCACTTT
clone size: .
J gene: TRBJ1-6
V gene: TRBV7-9
D gene: .

CDR3 protein: CASSPTLEAGYTF
CDR3 DNA: TGTGCCAGCTCACCTACCCTTGAAGCCGGCTACACCTTC
clone size: .
J gene: TRBJ1-2
V gene: TRBV18
D gene: .

CDR3 protein: CASSRQGQLTTGNTIYF
CDR3 DNA: TGTGCCAGCAGCCGTCAGGGACAGCTGACAACTGGAAACACCATATATTTT
clone size: .
J gene: TRBJ1-3
V gene: TRBV5-4
D gene: TRBD1

CDR3 protein: CASSLLRGTEAFF
CDR3 DNA: TGTGCCAGCAGCTTACTACGGGGCACTGAAGCTTTCTTT
clone size: .
J gene: TRBJ1-1
V gene: TRBV7-3
D gene: .

CDR3 protein: CASSLASSFTNYGYTF
CDR3 DNA: TGTGCCAGCAGCTTGGCGTCTTCTTTTACTAACTATGGCTACACCTTC
clone size: .
J gene: TRBJ1-2
V gene: TRBV5-6
D gene: .

CDR3 protein: CASSQYSGENTEAFF
CDR3 DNA: TGTGCCAGCAGCCAATATTCAGGGGAGAACACTGAAGCTTTCTTT
clone size: few
J gene: TRBJ1-1
V gene: TRBV3-1/TRBV3-2
D gene: .

CDR3 protein: CASNRQGGYEQYF
CDR3 DNA: TGTGCCAGCAACCGACAGGGAGGCTACGAGCAGTACTTC
clone size: .
J gene: TRBJ2-7
V gene: TRBV12-3/TRBV12-4
D gene: .

CDR3 protein: CASSKGTGTPNQPQHF
CDR3 DNA: TGTGCCAGCAGTAAGGGGACCGGGACACCGAATCAGCCCCAGCATTTT
clone size: once
J gene: TRBJ1-5
V gene: TRBV2
D gene: .

CDR3 protein: CASSQGSSGRANEQFF
CDR3 DNA: TGCGCCAGCAGCCAAGGGTCCAGCGGGAGGGCGAATGAGCAGTTCTTC
clone size: .
J gene: TRBJ2-1
V gene: TRBV4-3
D gene: TRBD2

CDR3 protein: CSVNGLSGVEQYF
CDR3 DNA: TGCAGCGTGAACGGACTTTCCGGCGTCGAGCAGTACTTC
clone size: .
J gene: TRBJ2-7
V gene: TRBV29-1
D gene: .

CDR3 protein: CASSHLAGKSIGTQYF
CDR3 DNA: TGTGCCAGCAGCCACCTAGCGGGGAAGTCTATTGGGACCCAGTACTTC
clone size: .
J gene: TRBJ2-5
V gene: TRBV3-1/TRBV3-2
D gene: TRBD2

CDR3 protein: CASSLGGVVGRYEQYF
CDR3 DNA: TGTGCCAGCAGCTTAGGTGGAGTCGTTGGTCGTTACGAGCAGTACTTC
clone size: .
J gene: TRBJ2-7
V gene: TRBV13
D gene: .

CDR3 protein: CASSLGEYGANQPQHF
CDR3 DNA: TGTGCCAGCAGCCTCGGAGAGTACGGTGCTAATCAGCCCCAGCATTTT
clone size: .
J gene: TRBJ1-5
V gene: TRBV5-6
D gene: .

CDR3 protein: CASSLGTGGPAAGVYEQYF
CDR3 DNA: TGTGCCAGCAGCTTAGGGACAGGGGGCCCGGCAGCGGGAGTCTACGAGCAGTACTTC
clone size: .
J gene: TRBJ2-7
V gene: TRBV7-9
D gene: TRBD1

CDR3 protein: CASSLAGQGANTIYF
CDR3 DNA: TGCGCCAGCAGCTTGGCGGGACAGGGGGCGAACACCATATATTTT
clone size: .
J gene: TRBJ1-3
V gene: TRBV5-1
D gene: TRBD1

CDR3 protein: CASSLGTVVLGAQYF
CDR3 DNA: TGTGCCAGCAGCTTAGGGACAGTGGTTTTGGGGGCCCAGTACTTC
clone size: few
J gene: TRBJ2-5
V gene: TRBV7-9
D gene: .

CDR3 protein: CASSFSSGANVLTF
CDR3 DNA: TGTGCCAGCAGCTTTTCTAGTGGGGCCAACGTCCTGACTTTC
clone size: .
J gene: TRBJ2-6
V gene: TRBV7-3
D gene: .

CDR3 protein: CASSRILEAEAFF
CDR3 DNA: TGTGCCAGCAGCCGTATCTTAGAGGCTGAAGCTTTCTTT
clone size: .
J gene: TRBJ1-1
V gene: TRBV7-3
D gene: .

CDR3 protein: CASSSGTGATNEKLFF
CDR3 DNA: TGTGCCAGCAGCTCCGGGACAGGCGCAACTAATGAAAAACTGTTTTTT
clone size: .
J gene: TRBJ1-4
V gene: TRBV5-8
D gene: TRBD1

CDR3 protein: CASPSLFRETQYF
CDR3 DNA: TGTGCCAGCCCAAGTCTTTTCCGGGAGACCCAGTACTTC
clone size: .
J gene: TRBJ2-5
V gene: TRBV18
D gene: .

CDR3 protein: CASSRSGGAYEQYF
CDR3 DNA: TGTGCCAGCAGCCGCAGCGGGGGAGCCTACGAGCAGTACTTC
clone size: .
J gene: TRBJ2-7
V gene: TRBV7-8
D gene: TRBD2

CDR3 protein: CASDGYSGNTIYF
CDR3 DNA: TGTGCCAGTGACGGGTACTCTGGAAACACCATATATTTT
clone size: .
J gene: TRBJ1-3
V gene: TRBV28
D gene: .

CDR3 protein: CASSSQGVGETQYF
CDR3 DNA: TGTGCCAGCAGCTCACAGGGGGTCGGGGAGACCCAGTACTTC
clone size: .
J gene: TRBJ2-5
V gene: TRBV7-3
D gene: TRBD1

CDR3 protein: CASSIRVAGATGELFF
CDR3 DNA: TGTGCCAGTAGTATAAGAGTGGCAGGGGCCACCGGGGAGCTGTTTTTT
clone size: .
J gene: TRBJ2-2
V gene: TRBV19
D gene: .

CDR3 protein: CASSENRGNQPQHF
CDR3 DNA: TGTGCCAGCAGTGAAAACAGGGGGAATCAGCCCCAGCATTTT
clone size: .
J gene: TRBJ1-5
V gene: TRBV6-1
D gene: TRBD1